A single sample is the source of the 7 T cell receptor beta chains below, sequenced in a study of tumor-infiltrating lymphocytes in localized non-small cell lung cancer. Only in-frame clones appear in the TCRdb table, and some are missing; sequencing was by immunoSEQ multiplex PCR. The profile covers approximately 9,500 clones, with approximately 76% appearing a single time and 19% taken by the ten largest. The sample consisted of uninvolved lung tissue not adjacent to the tumor. These receptors all stem from a human donor with non-small cell lung cancer.

The chain employs TRBV29-1 and TRBJ1-2; D call uncertain. CDR1 and CDR2 (germline): SQVTM, ANQGSEA. CDR3 length equals 13 residues. V was shortened by 0 bases and J by 3 bases, with 8 bases between the two germline ends. The CDR3 reads CSVEDSPYYGYTF. The CDR3 bases are TGCAGCGTTGAAGATTCCCCATACTATGGCTACACCTTC.

The chain has TRBV2 and TRBJ2-2; D unresolved. V gave up 7 bases and J gave up 4 bases, with 7 bases separating them. The length of the CDR3 is 12 residues. Per the germline V gene, CDR1 is SNHLY and CDR2 is FYNNEI. The CDR3 bases are TGTGCCAGCAACGGGCGCACCGGGGAGCTGTTTTTT. Encoded protein: CASNGRTGELFF.

V usage is TRBV12-5 and J usage is TRBJ2-3; 10 positions match TRBD1. The CDR3 totals 16 residues. Trimming removed 1 base from V and 2 bases from J; junction bases left unmatched: 3. Germline loops: CDR1 LGHNT, CDR2 FRNRAP. The CDR3 DNA reads TGTGCTAGTGGTTTGGGGACAGGGGGTTACACAGATACGCAGTATTTT. Translation gives CASGLGTGGYTDTQYF.

This clone occurred a few times. CDR3 in amino acids: CASREGNQPQHF. The CDR3 DNA reads TGTGCCAGCAGGGAGGGCAATCAGCCCCAGCATTTT. V is TRBV6-1 and J is TRBJ1-5; no reliable D call. Germline V gene sequence: CDR1 MNHNS, CDR2 SASEGT. The CDR3 consists of 12 residues. V was trimmed by 6 bases and J by 2 bases, leaving 5 bases between them.

V usage is TRBV7-2 and J usage is TRBJ2-5; D call uncertain. The V and J ends lost 5 bases and 5 bases respectively, with 18 bases between them. Germline CDR1 SGHTA, CDR2 FQGNSA. CDR3 length equals 15 residues. CDR3 region: CASSRIHITRETQYF. The CDR3 DNA follows: TGTGCCAGCAGCCGAATACACATAACCCGGGAGACCCAGTACTTC.

This rearrangement joins TRBV11-2 to TRBJ2-7, with TRBD1 matching over 9 bases. Per germline, CDR1 SGHAT and CDR2 FQNNGV. This CDR3 contains 18 residues. Trimming at V came to 0 bases and at J to 5 bases, leaving 14 bases not matched to a gene. The CDR3 sequence: CASSLDLPSGTGKNEQYF. CDR3 in DNA: TGTGCCAGCAGCTTAGATTTACCCTCCGGGACAGGGAAAAACGAGCAGTACTTC.

This clone was seen only a few times. This sequence joins TRBV7-2 and TRBJ1-1, with no clear D. Germline CDR1 and CDR2: SGHTA and FQGNSA. The CDR3 runs 11 residues. V was pared by 5 bases and J by 3 bases, with 4 bases between. The CDR3 DNA reads TGTGCCAGCAGCCCCTACACTGAAGCTTTCTTT. Translated, it gives CASSPYTEAFF. The variable domain in full, completed from reference TRBV7-2 and TRBJ1-1, reads GAGVSQSPSNKVTEKGKDVELRCDPISGHTALYWYRQSLGQGLEFLIYFQGNSAPDKSGLPSDRFSAERTGGSVSTLTIQRTQQEDSAVYLCASSPYTEAFFGQGTRLTVV.